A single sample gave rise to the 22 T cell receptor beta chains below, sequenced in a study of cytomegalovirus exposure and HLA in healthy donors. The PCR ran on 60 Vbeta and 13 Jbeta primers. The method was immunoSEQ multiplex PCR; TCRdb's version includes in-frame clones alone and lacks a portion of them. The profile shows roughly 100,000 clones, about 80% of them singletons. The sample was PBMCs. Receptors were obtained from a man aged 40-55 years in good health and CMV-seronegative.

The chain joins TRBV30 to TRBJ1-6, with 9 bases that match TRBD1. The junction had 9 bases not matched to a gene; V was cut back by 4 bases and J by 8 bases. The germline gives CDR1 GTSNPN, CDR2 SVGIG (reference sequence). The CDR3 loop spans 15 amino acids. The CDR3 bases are TGTGCCTGGATAAAACCGGGACAGGGTCATTCACCCCTCCACTTT. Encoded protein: CAWIKPGQGHSPLHF.

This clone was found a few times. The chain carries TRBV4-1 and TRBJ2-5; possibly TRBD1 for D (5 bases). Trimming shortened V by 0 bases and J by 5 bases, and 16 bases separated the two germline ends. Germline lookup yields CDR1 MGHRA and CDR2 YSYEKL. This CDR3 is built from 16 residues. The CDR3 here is CASSQDSRRGSETQYF. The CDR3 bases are TGCGCCAGCAGCCAAGATAGTAGAAGGGGTTCGGAGACCCAGTACTTC.

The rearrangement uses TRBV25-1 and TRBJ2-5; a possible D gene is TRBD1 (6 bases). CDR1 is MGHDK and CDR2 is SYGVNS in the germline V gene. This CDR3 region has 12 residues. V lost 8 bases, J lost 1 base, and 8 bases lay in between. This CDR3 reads CASGTTQETQYF. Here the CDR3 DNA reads TGTGCCAGCGGGACAACCCAAGAGACCCAGTACTTC.

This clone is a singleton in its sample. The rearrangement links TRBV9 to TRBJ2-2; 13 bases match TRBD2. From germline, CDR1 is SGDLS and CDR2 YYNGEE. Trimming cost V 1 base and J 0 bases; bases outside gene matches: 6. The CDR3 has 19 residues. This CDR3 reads CASSVRLAGGPPNTGELFF. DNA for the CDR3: TGTGCCAGCAGCGTAAGACTAGCGGGGGGCCCCCCGAACACCGGGGAGCTGTTTTTT. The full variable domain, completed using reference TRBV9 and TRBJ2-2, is DSGVTQTPKHLITATGQRVTLRCSPRSGDLSVYWYQQSLDQGLQFLIQYYNGEERAKGNILERFSAQQFPDLHSELNLSSLELGDSALYFCASSVRLAGGPPNTGELFFGEGSRLTVL.

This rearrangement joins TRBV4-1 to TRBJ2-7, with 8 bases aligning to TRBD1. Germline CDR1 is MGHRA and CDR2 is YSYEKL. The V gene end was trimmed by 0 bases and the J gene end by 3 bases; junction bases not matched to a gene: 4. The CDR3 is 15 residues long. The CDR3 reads CASSQEDRVFYEQYV. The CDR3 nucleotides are TGCGCCAGCAGCCAAGAGGACAGGGTCTTCTACGAGCAGTACGTC.

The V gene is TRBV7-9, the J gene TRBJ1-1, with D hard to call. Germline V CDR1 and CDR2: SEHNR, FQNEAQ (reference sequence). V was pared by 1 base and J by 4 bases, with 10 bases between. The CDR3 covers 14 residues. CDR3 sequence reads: CASSLGVAGTEAFF. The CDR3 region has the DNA TGTGCCAGCAGCTTAGGGGTGGCGGGCACTGAAGCTTTCTTT.

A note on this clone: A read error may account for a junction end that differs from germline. CDR3 sequence: CASSIAGGVNEQFF. CDR3 coding DNA: TGTGCCAGCAGCATAGCGGGGGGAGTAAATGAGCAGTTCTTC. This rearrangement joins TRBV7-2 to TRBJ2-1, with 10 positions matching TRBD2. This CDR3 is 14 amino acids long. The germline V gene encodes CDR1 SGHTA and CDR2 FQGNSA.

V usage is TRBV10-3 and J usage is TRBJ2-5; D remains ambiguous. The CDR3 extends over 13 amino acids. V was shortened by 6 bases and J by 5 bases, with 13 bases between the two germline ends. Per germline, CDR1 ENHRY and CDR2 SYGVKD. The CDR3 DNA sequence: TGTGCCATCAGGGCGGTTGGTTCGGAGACCCAGTACTTC. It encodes CAIRAVGSETQYF.

DNA of the CDR3: TGTGCCAGCAGTCCAGGGGACAGGTATTATGGCTACACCTTC. Translated: CASSPGDRYYGYTF. This rearrangement joins TRBV27 to TRBJ1-2, with 8 bases aligning to TRBD1. J lost 5 bases, V lost 5 bases, and 7 bases had no gene match. CDR3 length equals 14 residues. Germline V gene sequence: CDR1 MNHEY, CDR2 SMNVEV (reference sequence).

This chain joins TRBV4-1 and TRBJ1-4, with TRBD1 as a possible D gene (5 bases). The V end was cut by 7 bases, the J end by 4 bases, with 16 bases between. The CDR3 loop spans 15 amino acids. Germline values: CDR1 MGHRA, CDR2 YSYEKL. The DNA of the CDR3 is TGCGCCAGCAAGACATGGAACAGGAATAATGAAAAACTGTTTTTT. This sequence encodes CASKTWNRNNEKLFF.

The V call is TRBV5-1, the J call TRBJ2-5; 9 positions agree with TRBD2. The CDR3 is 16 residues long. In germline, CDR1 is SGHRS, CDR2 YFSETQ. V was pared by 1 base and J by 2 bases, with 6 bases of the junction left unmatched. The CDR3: CASSLQAGGLQETQYF. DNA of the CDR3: TGCGCCAGCAGCTTGCAAGCGGGGGGCCTTCAAGAGACCCAGTACTTC.

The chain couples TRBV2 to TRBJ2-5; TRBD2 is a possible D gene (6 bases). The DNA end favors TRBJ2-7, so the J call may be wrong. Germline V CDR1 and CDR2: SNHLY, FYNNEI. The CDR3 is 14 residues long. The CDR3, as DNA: TGTGCCAGCAGTGAATCCGGGAGATCCTACGAGCAGTACTTC. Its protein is CASSESGRSYEQYF.

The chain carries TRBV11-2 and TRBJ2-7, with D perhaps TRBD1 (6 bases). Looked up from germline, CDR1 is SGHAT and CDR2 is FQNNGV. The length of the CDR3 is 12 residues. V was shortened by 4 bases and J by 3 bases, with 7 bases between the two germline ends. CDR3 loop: CASSSQGYEQYF. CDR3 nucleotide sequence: TGTGCCAGCAGCTCACAGGGCTACGAGCAGTACTTC.

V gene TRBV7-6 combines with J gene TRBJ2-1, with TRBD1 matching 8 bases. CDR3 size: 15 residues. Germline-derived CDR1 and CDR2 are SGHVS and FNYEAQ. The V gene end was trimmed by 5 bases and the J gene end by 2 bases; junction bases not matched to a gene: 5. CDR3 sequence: CASSPDRDPYNEQFF. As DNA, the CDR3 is TGTGCCAGCAGCCCGGACAGGGACCCCTACAATGAGCAGTTCTTC.

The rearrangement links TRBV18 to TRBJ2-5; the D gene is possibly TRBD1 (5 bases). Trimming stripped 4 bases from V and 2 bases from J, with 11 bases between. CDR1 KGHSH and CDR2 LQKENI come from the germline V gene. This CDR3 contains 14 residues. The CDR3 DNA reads TGTGCCAGCTCACTAGACAGTGAACAAGAGACCCAGTACTTC. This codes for CASSLDSEQETQYF. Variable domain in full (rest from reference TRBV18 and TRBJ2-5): NAGVMQNPRHLVRRRGQEARLRCSPMKGHSHVYWYRQLPEEGLKFMVYLQKENIIDESGMPKERFSAEFPKEGPSILRIQQVVRGDSAAYFCASSLDSEQETQYFGPGTRLLVL.

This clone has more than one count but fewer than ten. This CDR3 is CASSKEGLLATPKYF. In nucleotides, the CDR3 is TGTGCCAGTAGTAAGGAGGGGCTACTGGCTACTCCCAAGTACTTC. J is TRBJ2-7 and V is TRBV19, with a possible D match to TRBD2 (6 bases). This CDR3 is built from 15 residues. Between the trimmed V and J ends, which lost 4 bases and 11 bases, there was a span of 24 bases. Germline V lookup: CDR1 LNHDA, CDR2 SQIVND (reference sequence).

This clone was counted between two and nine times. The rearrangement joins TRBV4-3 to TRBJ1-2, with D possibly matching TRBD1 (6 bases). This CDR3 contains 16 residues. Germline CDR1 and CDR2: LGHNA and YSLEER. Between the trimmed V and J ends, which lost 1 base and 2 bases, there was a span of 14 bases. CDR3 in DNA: TGCGCCAGCAGCCAAGGACTGCAGGGGAGAAACTATGGCTACACCTTC. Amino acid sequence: CASSQGLQGRNYGYTF.

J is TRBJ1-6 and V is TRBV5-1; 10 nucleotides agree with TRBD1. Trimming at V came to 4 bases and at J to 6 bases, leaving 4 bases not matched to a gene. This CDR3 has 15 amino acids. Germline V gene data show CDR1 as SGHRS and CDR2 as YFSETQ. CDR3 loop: CASSMGDRGNSPLHF. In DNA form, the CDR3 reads TGCGCCAGCAGCATGGGGGACAGGGGTAATTCACCCCTCCACTTT.

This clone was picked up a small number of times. The CDR3 DNA follows: TGTGCCAGCAGCTTGACAGGGACAGCCGAAGCTTTCTTT. As protein: CASSLTGTAEAFF. This chain joins TRBV5-4 and TRBJ1-1; 7 positions agree with TRBD1. Germline loops: CDR1 SGHNT, CDR2 YYREEE (reference sequence). This CDR3 spans 13 amino acids. Unmatched junction bases numbered 5, after V lost 1 base and J lost 8 bases.

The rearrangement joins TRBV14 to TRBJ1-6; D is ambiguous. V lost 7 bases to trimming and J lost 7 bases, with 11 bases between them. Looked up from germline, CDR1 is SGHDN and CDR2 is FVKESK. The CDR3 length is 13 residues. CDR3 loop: CASNGFRNSPLHF. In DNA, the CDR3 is TGTGCCAGCAACGGGTTTCGAAATTCACCCCTCCACTTT. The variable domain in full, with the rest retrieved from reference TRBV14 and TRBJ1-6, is EAGVTQFPSHSVIEKGQTVTLRCDPISGHDNLYWYRRVMGKEIKFLLHFVKESKQDESGMPNNRFLAERTGGTYSTLKVQPAELEDSGVYFCASNGFRNSPLHFGNGTRLTVT.

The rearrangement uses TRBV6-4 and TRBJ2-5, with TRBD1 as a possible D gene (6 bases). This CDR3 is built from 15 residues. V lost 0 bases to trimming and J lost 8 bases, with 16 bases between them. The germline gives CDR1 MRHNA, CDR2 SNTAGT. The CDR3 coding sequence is TGTGCCAGCAGTGACTCCGGACAAGGGGGTGGTACCCAGTACTTC. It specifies CASSDSGQGGGTQYF.

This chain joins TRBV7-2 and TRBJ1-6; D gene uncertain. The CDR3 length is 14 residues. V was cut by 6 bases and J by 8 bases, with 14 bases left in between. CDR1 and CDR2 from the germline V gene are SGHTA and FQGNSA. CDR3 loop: CASRAGLRHSPLHF. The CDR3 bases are TGTGCCAGCAGAGCGGGCCTAAGACATTCACCCCTCCACTTT.